This TCR beta chain was sequenced for a study of CD8+ T cells in alopecia areata. Both peripheral blood and punch biopsies of lesional scalp skin were obtained from patients who had alopecia areata. Investigators isolated RNA and reverse transcribed it into cDNA to act as the sequencing template. TCRdb's table, derived via immunoSEQ multiplex PCR, lists solely in-frame clones and lacks some. The table shows more than 200,000 clones, with around two thirds occurring only once. Trimming took 3 bases from V and 0 from J, leaving 8 bases between them. Per germline, CDR1 ENHRY and CDR2 SYGVKD. The CDR3 spans 14 residues.

The origin of this receptor is a human donor with alopecia areata. The input for sequencing was CD4+ T cells sorted from blood, taken at week 0. The chain uses TRBV10-3 and TRBJ1-1; D gene unclear. CDR3 DNA sequence: TGTGCCATCAGTGAAAACAGCATGAACACTGAAGCTTTCTTT. This codes for CAISENSMNTEAFF.